One sample yielded the 23 T cell receptor beta chains listed below, sequenced in a study of CD8+CD57+ T cells in acquired aplastic anemia (dated by TCRdb to 2016 to 2019). TCRdb names Illumina HiSeq 2000 as the instrument used. Genomic DNA was used as template for profiling of TCR beta VDJ combinations and CDR3 sequences. TCRdb passed the public sequencing reads through fastp at Q25 and MiXCR, retaining productive beta sequences. Every distinct CDR3 protein forms one entry, paired with its most common genes and DNA. The sample data list roughly 180,000 distinct CDR3 sequences, and 64% of these were observed just once. More than 45% of the sample rests with the top ten. The sample comprised sorted CD4+, CD8+, or CD8+CD57+ T cells (not recorded which) from PBMCs. The origin of the receptors is a human donor with severe aplastic anemia or a healthy control (not recorded which).

The chain couples TRBV7-9 to TRBJ1-5; TRBD1 might be the D (6 bases). Germline loops: CDR1 SEHNR, CDR2 FQNEAQ (reference sequence). CDR3 size: 16 residues. V dropped 5 bases and J dropped 3 bases, with 17 bases sitting between them. The CDR3 region has the DNA TGTGCCAGCAGCACTCCGGGACACTCTCACAATCAGCCCCAGCATTTT. It yields the protein CASSTPGHSHNQPQHF.

This clonotype was observed at least ten times. V usage is TRBV27 and J usage is TRBJ2-1; 7 bases fit TRBD1. This CDR3 spans 14 amino acids. Looked up from germline, CDR1 is MNHEY and CDR2 is SMNVEV (reference sequence). Losses at the gene ends were 5 bases for V and 4 bases for J; bases not matched to a gene: 5. CDR3 loop: CASSTPDRYNEQFF. DNA for the CDR3: TGTGCCAGCAGTACGCCGGACAGGTACAATGAGCAGTTCTTC.

V and J are TRBV5-1 and TRBJ2-1; 10 nucleotides match TRBD1. Germline CDR1 is SGHRS and CDR2 is YFSETQ. Trimming cost V 0 bases and J 6 bases; bases outside gene matches: 6. The CDR3 sequence is 16 residues long. The CDR3 DNA reads as TGCGCCAGCAGCTTGGCCGTTGGGACAGGGGTCAATGAGCAGTTCTTC. Protein product: CASSLAVGTGVNEQFF.

This clonotype occurred a few times. The chain carries TRBV12-3 or TRBV12-4 and TRBJ2-6; D is ambiguous. This CDR3 is built from 14 residues. V was shortened by 6 bases and J by 0 bases, with 6 bases between the two germline ends. CDR3 coding DNA: TGTGCCAGCAGCCAGAACTCTGGGGCCAACGTCCTGACTTTC. The encoded protein is CASSQNSGANVLTF.

V and J are TRBV19 and TRBJ1-6, with TRBD1 matching 7 bases. The CDR3 runs 14 residues. V shed 7 bases and J 9 bases; nucleotides not matched to a gene: 9. CDR1 is LNHDA, CDR2 SQIVND, per germline (reference sequence). The CDR3 here is CASTARDSLSPLHF. Written as DNA, the CDR3 is TGTGCCAGTACCGCCCGGGACAGCCTTTCACCCCTCCACTTT.

There are many counts of this clonotype. This chain uses TRBV11-2 with TRBJ2-7, with D possibly called TRBD1 or TRBD2 (5 bases each). Per the germline V gene, CDR1 is SGHAT and CDR2 is FQNNGV. The CDR3 consists of 15 residues. V was shortened by 1 base and J by 5 bases, with 15 bases between the two germline ends. DNA of the CDR3: TGTGCCAGCAGCTTAGGACCCGGGGCGCGCGACGAGCAGTACTTC. It specifies CASSLGPGARDEQYF.

This clonotype was recorded many times. This chain links TRBV4-2 with TRBJ2-5; the D gene is possibly TRBD1 (7 bases). Germline CDR1 LGHNA, CDR2 YNFKEQ. This CDR3 contains 15 residues. V gave up 1 base and J gave up 2 bases, with 11 bases separating them. CDR3 region: CASSQGQGGQETQYF. In DNA form, the CDR3 reads TGTGCCAGCAGCCAAGGACAGGGAGGACAAGAGACCCAGTACTTC.

This clonotype was counted at least ten times. This chain uses TRBV20-1 with TRBJ2-7; D is ambiguous. This CDR3 has 14 amino acids. Trimming pared 1 base from V and 1 base from J, leaving 11 bases between. CDR1 is DFQATT and CDR2 is SNEGSKA in the germline V gene (reference sequence). DNA for the CDR3: TGCAGTGCTAGAGTAAAAGTCGGTTCCTACGAGCAGTACTTC. This sequence encodes CSARVKVGSYEQYF.

The J gene is TRBJ2-7, the V gene TRBV20-1; D tentatively fits TRBD1 or TRBD2 (5 bases each). The CDR3 has 13 amino acids. V dropped 6 bases and J dropped 0 bases, with 12 bases sitting between them. CDR1 and CDR2 (germline): DFQATT, SNEGSKA (reference sequence). CDR3 sequence (DNA): TGCAGTGCCACCGGGACCACCTCCTACGAGCAGTACTTC. It is translated as CSATGTTSYEQYF.

The DNA of the CDR3 is TGCAGCGTTGGACTTAACTATGGCTACACCTTC. The encoded protein is CSVGLNYGYTF. The gene calls are TRBV29-1 and TRBJ1-2, with D unclear. CDR1 is SQVTM, CDR2 ANQGSEA, per germline. V shed 4 bases and J shed 1 base, with 4 bases lying between them. There are 11 residues in the CDR3.

The table lists this clonotype with a few counts. V gene TRBV7-7 combines with J gene TRBJ2-7; 8 nucleotides align to TRBD2. Germline values: CDR1 SSHAT, CDR2 FNYEAQ (reference sequence). This CDR3 is 16 amino acids long. With V trimmed by 6 bases and J by 4 bases, 14 bases remained unmatched. As DNA, the CDR3 is TGTGCCAGCAGACACCAAACTAGCGGTAACACGTACGAGCAGTACTTC. This sequence encodes CASRHQTSGNTYEQYF.

The chain combines TRBV10-2 with TRBJ2-1; D unresolved. The CDR3 covers 12 residues. Germline values: CDR1 WSHSY, CDR2 SAAADI. V shed 2 bases and J shed 9 bases, with 8 bases lying between them. The CDR3 nucleotides are TGCGCCAGCAGTGAGGAGGTGGGTGAGCAGTTCTTC. This sequence encodes CASSEEVGEQFF.

The V and J genes are TRBV2 and TRBJ1-4; D is possibly TRBD1 (6 bases). The CDR3 is 14 residues long. Germline V lookup: CDR1 SNHLY, CDR2 FYNNEI. Trimming took off 6 bases at V and 8 bases at J, with 16 bases between the two ends. The CDR3 region is CASSVAEGGEKLFF. CDR3 in DNA: TGTGCCAGCAGCGTAGCGGAGGGGGGGGAAAAACTGTTTTTT.

Details on this clonotype: At one of its ends the junction is not consistent with the germline gene, which may arise from a read error. The CDR3 loop is CSVGASYTEAF. The CDR3 DNA reads TGCAGCGTTGGAGCCAGTTACACTGAAGCTTTC. The chain couples TRBV29-1 to TRBJ2-6; D not resolved. The CDR3 runs to 11 residues. Germline assignment: CDR1 SQVTM and CDR2 ANQGSEA. Full variable domain (rest looked up from reference TRBV29-1 and TRBJ2-6): SAVISQKPSRDICQRGTSLTIQCQVDSQVTMMFWYRQQPGQSLTLIATANQGSEATYESGFVIDKFPISRPNLTFSTLTVSNMSPEDSSIYLCSVGASYTEAFGAGSRLTVL.

In DNA, the CDR3 is TGCGCCAGCAGCTTTACTAGCGGGCTGGGGGATACGCAGTATTTT. It yields the protein CASSFTSGLGDTQYF. V and J are TRBV5-1 and TRBJ2-3, with 9 bases matching TRBD2. The CDR3 consists of 15 residues. V lost 2 bases, J lost 6 bases, and 7 bases stayed unmatched. Germline V gene lookup returns CDR1 SGHRS and CDR2 YFSETQ.

In DNA, the CDR3 is TGTGCCAGCAGCGTGCGGCCGGGACTAGCGGGAGAGGGCGAGACCCAGTACTTC. This codes for CASSVRPGLAGEGETQYF. The chain employs TRBV9 and TRBJ2-5; the match to TRBD2 covers 14 bases. Per germline, CDR1 SGDLS and CDR2 YYNGEE. The CDR3 loop spans 18 amino acids. V dropped 2 bases and J dropped 5; count of bases not matched to a gene: 11.

V and J are TRBV24-1 and TRBJ1-2; the match to TRBD1 covers 8 bases. The CDR3 length is 16 residues. Germline assignment: CDR1 KGHDR and CDR2 SFDVKD. The J segment lost 4 bases and the V segment lost 4 bases, leaving 10 bases of the junction unmatched. The CDR3 DNA reads as TGTGCCACCAGTGACCGGACAGGGATGACACCCTATGGCTACACCTTC. Translated, it gives CATSDRTGMTPYGYTF.

The chain carries TRBV20-1 and TRBJ2-7; 12 positions match TRBD2. The germline CDR1 and CDR2 sequences are DFQATT and SNEGSKA (reference sequence). V dropped 0 bases and J dropped 12; count of bases not matched to a gene: 6. The CDR3 is 13 residues long. DNA for the CDR3: TGCAGTGCTAGAGATGCTAGCGGGAGGGCCGCGTACTTC. As protein: CSARDASGRAAYF.

About this clonotype: The junction departs from the called germline gene at one end, perhaps through a read error. V usage is TRBV5-1 and J usage is TRBJ1-1; TRBD1 agrees at 7 bases. CDR3 length: 14 residues. CDR1 is SGHRS, CDR2 YFSETQ, per germline. The CDR3 region is CASRLTGWDTEAFF. In nucleotides, the CDR3 is TGTGCCAGCAGATTGACAGGGTGGGACACTGAAGCTTTCTTT. Complete variable domain (other parts from reference TRBV5-1 and TRBJ1-1): KAGVTQTPRYLIKTRGQQVTLSCSPISGHRSVSWYQQTPGQGLQFLFEYFSETQRNKGNFPGRFSGRQFSNSRSEMNVSTLELGDSALYLCASRLTGWDTEAFFGQGTRLTVV.

This clonotype was detected only once. A much larger clone differs by one base, so this may be a read error. The chain has TRBV6-5 and TRBJ2-2, with a weak D call TRBD2 (5 bases). Per germline, CDR1 MNHEY and CDR2 SVGAGI. The CDR3 has 16 residues. The CDR3: CASSYSSGFNTGELLF. The CDR3, as DNA: TGTGCCAGCAGTTACTCTTCGGGTTTCAACACCGGGGAGCTGCTTTTT.

This clonotype was seen a handful of times. The rearrangement uses TRBV12-3 or TRBV12-4 and TRBJ2-7, with no clear D. This CDR3 comprises 15 residues. The V and J ends lost 5 bases and 2 bases respectively, with 16 bases between them. The CDR3 loop reads CASSEAWGFPYEQYF. The DNA of the CDR3 is TGTGCCAGCAGTGAAGCGTGGGGTTTTCCCTACGAGCAGTACTTC.

This clonotype was seen only once. V and J are TRBV2 and TRBJ2-7; D uncertain. The CDR3 is made up of 12 amino acids. CDR1 is SNHLY and CDR2 is FYNNEI in the germline V gene. With 2 bases removed from V and 2 bases from J, the gap between germline ends came to 4 bases. The CDR3 reads CASSERAYEQYF. Written as DNA, the CDR3 is TGTGCCAGCAGTGAACGGGCCTACGAGCAGTACTTC.

This chain uses TRBV11-1 with TRBJ2-5; the match to TRBD2 covers 11 bases. J was trimmed by 5 bases and V by 2 bases; bases with no gene match: 16. Per germline, CDR1 SGHAT and CDR2 FQDESV (reference sequence). The CDR3 covers 19 residues. CDR3 in amino acids: CASSLSLAGGQTGRETQYF. The CDR3 nucleotides read TGTGCCAGCAGCTTAAGTCTAGCGGGGGGCCAAACCGGACGGGAGACCCAGTACTTC.